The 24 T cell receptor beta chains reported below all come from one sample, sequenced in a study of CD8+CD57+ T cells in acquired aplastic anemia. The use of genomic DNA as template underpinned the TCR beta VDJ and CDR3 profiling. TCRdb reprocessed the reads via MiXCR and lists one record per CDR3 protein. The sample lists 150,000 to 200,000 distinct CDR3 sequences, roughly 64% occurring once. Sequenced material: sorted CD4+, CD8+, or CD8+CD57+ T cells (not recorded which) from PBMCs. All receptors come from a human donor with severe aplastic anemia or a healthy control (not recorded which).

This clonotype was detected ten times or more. Written as DNA, the CDR3 is TGTGCCAGCAGCCCACTCGCCGGGACAGGGCTCGGCTACACCTTC. As protein: CASSPLAGTGLGYTF. The chain has TRBV6-2 or TRBV6-3 and TRBJ1-2; 9 bases are shared with TRBD1. The CDR3 sequence is 15 residues long. After removal of 6 bases from V and 8 bases from J, the junction contained 13 bases not matched to a gene. CDR1 is MNHEY and CDR2 is SVGEGT in the germline V gene.

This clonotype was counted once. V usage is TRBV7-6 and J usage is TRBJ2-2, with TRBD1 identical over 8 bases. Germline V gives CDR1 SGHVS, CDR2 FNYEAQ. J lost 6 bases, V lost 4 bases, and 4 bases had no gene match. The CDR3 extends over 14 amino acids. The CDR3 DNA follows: TGTGCCAGCAGCTCGGACAGGGCGGCCGGGGAGCTGTTTTTT. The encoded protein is CASSSDRAAGELFF.

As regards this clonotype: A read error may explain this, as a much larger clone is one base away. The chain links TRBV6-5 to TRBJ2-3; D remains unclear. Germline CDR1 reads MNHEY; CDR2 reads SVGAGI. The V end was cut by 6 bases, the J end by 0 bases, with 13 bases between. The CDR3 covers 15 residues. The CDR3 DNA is TGTGCCAGCAGCCCCCGAGTGCCTAGCACAGATACGCAGTATTTT. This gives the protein CASSPRVPSTDTQYF.

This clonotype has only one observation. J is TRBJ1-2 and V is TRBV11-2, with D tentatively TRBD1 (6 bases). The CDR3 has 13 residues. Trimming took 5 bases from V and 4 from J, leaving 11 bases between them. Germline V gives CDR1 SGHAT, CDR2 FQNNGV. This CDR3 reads CASSQTGGYGYTF. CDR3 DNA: TGTGCCAGCAGCCAGACAGGAGGCTATGGCTACACCTTC.

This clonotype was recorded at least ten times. The CDR3 region has the DNA TGTGCCAGCAGCTCCGGATTGGAGGGCAAAGACTACGAGCAGTACTTC. Translated, it gives CASSSGLEGKDYEQYF. The J gene is TRBJ2-7, the V gene TRBV5-6; D is perhaps TRBD2 (6 bases). CDR1 is SGHDT and CDR2 is YYEEEE in the germline V gene. Trimming pared 3 bases from V and 3 bases from J, leaving 19 bases between. CDR3 length equals 16 residues.

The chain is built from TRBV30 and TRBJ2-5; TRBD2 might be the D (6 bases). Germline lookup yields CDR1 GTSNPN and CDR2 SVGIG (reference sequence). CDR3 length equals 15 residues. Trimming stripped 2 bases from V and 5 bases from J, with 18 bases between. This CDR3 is CAWSHYGREPETQYF. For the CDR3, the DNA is TGTGCCTGGAGTCACTATGGCCGGGAGCCCGAGACCCAGTACTTC.

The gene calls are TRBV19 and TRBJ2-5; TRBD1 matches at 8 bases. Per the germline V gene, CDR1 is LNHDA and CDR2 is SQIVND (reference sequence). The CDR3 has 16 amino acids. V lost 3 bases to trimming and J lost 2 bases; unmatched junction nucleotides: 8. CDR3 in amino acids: CASSIGGRGPQETQYF. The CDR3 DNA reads TGTGCCAGTAGTATCGGGGGCAGGGGGCCGCAAGAGACCCAGTACTTC.

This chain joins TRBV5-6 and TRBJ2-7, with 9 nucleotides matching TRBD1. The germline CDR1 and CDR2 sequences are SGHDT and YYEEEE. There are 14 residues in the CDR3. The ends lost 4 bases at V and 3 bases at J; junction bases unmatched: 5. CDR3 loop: CASSPGQGHYEQYF. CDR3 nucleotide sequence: TGTGCCAGCAGCCCGGGACAGGGTCACTACGAGCAGTACTTC.

The CDR3 region is CSVPGGLTDTQYF. CDR3 coding DNA: TGCAGTGTCCCAGGGGGTTTAACAGATACGCAGTATTTT. V and J are TRBV20-1 and TRBJ2-3; 7 bases are shared with TRBD1. V gave up 7 bases and J gave up 3 bases; unmatched junction bases: 7. Germline values: CDR1 DFQATT, CDR2 SNEGSKA (reference sequence). This CDR3 has 13 amino acids.

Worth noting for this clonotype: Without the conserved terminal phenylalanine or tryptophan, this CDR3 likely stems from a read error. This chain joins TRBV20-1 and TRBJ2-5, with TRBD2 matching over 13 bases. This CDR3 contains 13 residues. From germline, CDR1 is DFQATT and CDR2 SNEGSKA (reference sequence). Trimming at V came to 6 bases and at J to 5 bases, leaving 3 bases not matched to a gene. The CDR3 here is CSAVTSGRETQYL. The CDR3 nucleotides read TGCAGTGCGGTGACTAGCGGGAGGGAGACCCAGTACCTC.

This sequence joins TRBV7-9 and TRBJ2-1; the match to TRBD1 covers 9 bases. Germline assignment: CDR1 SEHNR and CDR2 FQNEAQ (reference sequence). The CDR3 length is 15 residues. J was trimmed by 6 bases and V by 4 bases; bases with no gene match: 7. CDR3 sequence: CASSSMGTGLNEQFF. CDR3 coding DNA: TGTGCCAGCAGCTCAATGGGGACAGGGCTCAATGAGCAGTTCTTC.

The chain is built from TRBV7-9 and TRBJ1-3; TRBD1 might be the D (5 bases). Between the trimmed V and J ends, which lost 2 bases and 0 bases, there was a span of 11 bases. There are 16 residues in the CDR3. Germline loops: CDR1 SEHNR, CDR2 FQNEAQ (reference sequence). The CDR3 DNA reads TGTGCCAGCAGCTTATCCCCGGGACTCTCTGGAAACACCATATATTTT. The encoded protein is CASSLSPGLSGNTIYF.

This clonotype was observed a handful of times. The CDR3 loop is CSARGLGRDTEAFF. The DNA of the CDR3 is TGCAGTGCCAGGGGGCTGGGACGGGACACTGAAGCTTTCTTT. The V call is TRBV20-1, the J call TRBJ1-1, with TRBD1 matching over 8 bases. CDR1 is DFQATT and CDR2 is SNEGSKA in the germline V gene (reference sequence). This CDR3 is 14 amino acids long. V was clipped by 6 bases and J by 3 bases; unmatched bases: 9.

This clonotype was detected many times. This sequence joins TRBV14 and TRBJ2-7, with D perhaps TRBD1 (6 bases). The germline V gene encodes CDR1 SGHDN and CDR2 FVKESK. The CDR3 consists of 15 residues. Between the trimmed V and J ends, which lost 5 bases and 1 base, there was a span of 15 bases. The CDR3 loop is CASSSGTRGSYEQYF. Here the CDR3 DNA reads TGTGCCAGCAGCTCCGGGACAAGAGGGTCCTACGAGCAGTACTTC. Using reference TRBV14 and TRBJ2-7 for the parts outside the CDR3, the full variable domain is EAGVTQFPSHSVIEKGQTVTLRCDPISGHDNLYWYRRVMGKEIKFLLHFVKESKQDESGMPNNRFLAERTGGTYSTLKVQPAELEDSGVYFCASSSGTRGSYEQYFGPGTRLTVT.

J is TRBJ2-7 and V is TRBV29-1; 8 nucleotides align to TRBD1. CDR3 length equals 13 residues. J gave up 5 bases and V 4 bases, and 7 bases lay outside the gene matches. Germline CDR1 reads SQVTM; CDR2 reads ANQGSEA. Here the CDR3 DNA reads TGCAGCGTTGTCCGGACAGGGAACGACGAGCAGTACTTC. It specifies CSVVRTGNDEQYF.

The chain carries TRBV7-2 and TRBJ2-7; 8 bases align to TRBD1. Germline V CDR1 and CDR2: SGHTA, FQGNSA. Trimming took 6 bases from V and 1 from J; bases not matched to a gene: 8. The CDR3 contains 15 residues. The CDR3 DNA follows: TGTGCCAGCAGGTTCAGGGACAGGTCGTCCTACGAGCAGTACTTC. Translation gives CASRFRDRSSYEQYF. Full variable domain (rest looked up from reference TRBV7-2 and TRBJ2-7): GAGVSQSPSNKVTEKGKDVELRCDPISGHTALYWYRQSLGQGLEFLIYFQGNSAPDKSGLPSDRFSAERTGGSVSTLTIQRTQQEDSAVYLCASRFRDRSSYEQYFGPGTRLTVT.

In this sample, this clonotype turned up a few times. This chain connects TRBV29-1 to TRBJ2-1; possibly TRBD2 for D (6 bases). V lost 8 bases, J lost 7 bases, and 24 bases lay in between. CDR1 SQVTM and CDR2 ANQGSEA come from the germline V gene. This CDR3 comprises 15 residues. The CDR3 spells CSQTGRGFSQNEQFF. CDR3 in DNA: TGCAGCCAGACGGGCCGGGGGTTTTCCCAAAATGAGCAGTTCTTC.

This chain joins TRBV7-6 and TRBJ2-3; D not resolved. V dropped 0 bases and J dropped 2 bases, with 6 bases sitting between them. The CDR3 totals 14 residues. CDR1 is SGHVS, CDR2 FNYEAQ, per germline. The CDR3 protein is CASSLAAVTDTQYF. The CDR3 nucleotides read TGTGCCAGCAGCTTAGCGGCAGTCACAGATACGCAGTATTTT. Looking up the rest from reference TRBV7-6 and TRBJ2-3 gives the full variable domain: GAGVSQSPRYKVTKRGQDVALRCDPISGHVSLYWYRQALGQGPEFLTYFNYEAQQDKSGLPNDRFSAERPEGSISTLTIQRTEQRDSAMYRCASSLAAVTDTQYFGPGTRLTVL.

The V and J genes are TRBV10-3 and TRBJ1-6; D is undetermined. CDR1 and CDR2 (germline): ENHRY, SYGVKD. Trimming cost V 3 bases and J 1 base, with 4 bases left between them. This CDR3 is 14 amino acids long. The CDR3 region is CAISDVSYNSPLHF. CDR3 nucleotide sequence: TGTGCCATCAGTGATGTTTCCTATAATTCACCCCTCCACTTT.

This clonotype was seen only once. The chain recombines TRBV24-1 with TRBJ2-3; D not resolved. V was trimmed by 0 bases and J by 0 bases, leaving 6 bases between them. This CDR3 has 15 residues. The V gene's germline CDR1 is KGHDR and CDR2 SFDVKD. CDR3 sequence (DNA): TGTGCCACCAGTGATTTGACAGTAAGCACAGATACGCAGTATTTT. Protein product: CATSDLTVSTDTQYF.

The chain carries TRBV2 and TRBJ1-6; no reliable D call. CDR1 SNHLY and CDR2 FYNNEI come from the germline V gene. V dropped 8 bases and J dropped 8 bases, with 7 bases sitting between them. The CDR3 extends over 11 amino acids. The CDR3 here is CASEGYSPLHF. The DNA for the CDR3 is TGTGCCAGCGAGGGATATTCACCCCTCCACTTT.

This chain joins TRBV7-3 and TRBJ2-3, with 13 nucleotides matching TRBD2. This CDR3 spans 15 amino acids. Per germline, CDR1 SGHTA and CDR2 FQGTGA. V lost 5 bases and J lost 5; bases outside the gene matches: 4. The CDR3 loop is CASSRTSGRGDTQYF. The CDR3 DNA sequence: TGTGCCAGCAGCCGGACTAGCGGGAGAGGAGATACGCAGTATTTT.

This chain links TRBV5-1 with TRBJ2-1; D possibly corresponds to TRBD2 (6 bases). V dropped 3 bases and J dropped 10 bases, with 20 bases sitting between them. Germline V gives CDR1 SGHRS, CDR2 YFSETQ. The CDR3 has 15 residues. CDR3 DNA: TGCGCCAGCAGCTATGGGGGGACCGTAACGGGCGAGCAGTTCTTC. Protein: CASSYGGTVTGEQFF.

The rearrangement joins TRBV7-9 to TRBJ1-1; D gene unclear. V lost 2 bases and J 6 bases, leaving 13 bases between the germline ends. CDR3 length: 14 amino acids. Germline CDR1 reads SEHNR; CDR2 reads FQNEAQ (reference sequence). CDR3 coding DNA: TGTGCCAGCAGCTTACCCTACAGTTCTTCTGAAGCTTTCTTT. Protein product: CASSLPYSSSEAFF.